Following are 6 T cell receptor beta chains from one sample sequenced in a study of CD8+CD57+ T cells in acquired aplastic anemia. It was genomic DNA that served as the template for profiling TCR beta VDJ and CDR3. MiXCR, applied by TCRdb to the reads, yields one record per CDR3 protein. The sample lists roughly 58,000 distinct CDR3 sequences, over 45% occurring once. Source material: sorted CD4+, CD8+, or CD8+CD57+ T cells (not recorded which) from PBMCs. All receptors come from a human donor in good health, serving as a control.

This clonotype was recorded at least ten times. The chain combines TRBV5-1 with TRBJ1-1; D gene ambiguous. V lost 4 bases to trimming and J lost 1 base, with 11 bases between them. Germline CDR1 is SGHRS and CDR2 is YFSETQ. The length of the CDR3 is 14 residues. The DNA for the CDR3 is TGCGCCAGCAGCGCCACACCCCCGAACACTGAAGCTTTCTTT. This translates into CASSATPPNTEAFF.

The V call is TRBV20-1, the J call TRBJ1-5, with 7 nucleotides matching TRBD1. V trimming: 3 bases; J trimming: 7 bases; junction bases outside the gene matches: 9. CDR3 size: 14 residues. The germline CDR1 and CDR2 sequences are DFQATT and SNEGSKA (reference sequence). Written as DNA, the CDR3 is TGCAGTGCTAGTGCGGCAGGGGGAGGACAGCCCCAGCATTTT. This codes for CSASAAGGGQPQHF.

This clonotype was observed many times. DNA of the CDR3: TGTGCCAGCAGTTCCTCGTGGGGGTACACTGAAGCTTTCTTT. It yields the protein CASSSSWGYTEAFF. The chain combines TRBV9 with TRBJ1-1; weak D call: TRBD1 (5 bases). Germline loops: CDR1 SGDLS, CDR2 YYNGEE. The CDR3 extends over 14 amino acids. Trimming left V 5 bases short and J 3 bases short, with 14 bases between. Filled out from reference TRBV9 and TRBJ1-1, the complete variable domain reads DSGVTQTPKHLITATGQRVTLRCSPRSGDLSVYWYQQSLDQGLQFLIQYYNGEERAKGNILERFSAQQFPDLHSELNLSSLELGDSALYFCASSSSWGYTEAFFGQGTRLTVV.

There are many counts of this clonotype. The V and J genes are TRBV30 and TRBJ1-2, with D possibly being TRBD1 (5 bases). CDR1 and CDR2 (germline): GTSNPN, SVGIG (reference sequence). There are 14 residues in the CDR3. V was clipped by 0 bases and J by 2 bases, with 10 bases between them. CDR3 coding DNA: TGTGCCTGGAGTGTAACTCGGGGGAACTATGGCTACACCTTC. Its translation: CAWSVTRGNYGYTF.

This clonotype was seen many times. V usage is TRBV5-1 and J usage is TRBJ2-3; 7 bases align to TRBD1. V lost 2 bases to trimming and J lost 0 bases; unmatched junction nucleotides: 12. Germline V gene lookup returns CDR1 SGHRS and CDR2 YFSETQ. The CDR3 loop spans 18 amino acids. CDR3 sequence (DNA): TGCGCCAGCAGCTTCCGGGACAGCCCACCTACTAGCACAGATACGCAGTATTTT. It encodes CASSFRDSPPTSTDTQYF.

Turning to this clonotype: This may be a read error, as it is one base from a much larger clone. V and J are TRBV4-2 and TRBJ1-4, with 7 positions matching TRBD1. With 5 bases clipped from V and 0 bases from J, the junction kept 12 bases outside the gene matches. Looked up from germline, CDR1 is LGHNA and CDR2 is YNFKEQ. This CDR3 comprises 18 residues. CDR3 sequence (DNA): TGTGCCAGCAGCACCTACAGGGGAGGGACGGCAACTAATGAAAAACTGTTTTTT. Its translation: CASSTYRGGTATNEKLFF.